This TCR beta chain was captured in a study of chemoradiotherapy in HPV16-positive cancers. Study results and caveats: In HPV16-positive patients, HPV-responsive T-cell expansion tracked better recurrence-free survival.

This clone was recorded a few times. Antigen unknown. Trimming took off 2 bases at V and 6 bases at J, with 9 bases between the two ends. CDR3 length: 13 amino acids. The V gene's germline CDR1 is SGHDT and CDR2 YYEEEE. The data were produced by immunoSEQ multiplex PCR, yet TCRdb's version contains in-frame clones alone and is incomplete. The sample has roughly 5,000 clones, over 65% seen once. Sampling was done from a patient who underwent chemoradiotherapy. This chain joins TRBV5-6 and TRBJ1-5; D is perhaps TRBD1 (5 bases). The sequence was collected from a human donor with HPV-associated anogenital cancer. The CDR3 loop reads CASSFGRGQPQHF. CDR3 coding DNA: TGTGCCAGCAGCTTTGGGAGGGGTCAGCCCCAGCATTTT.